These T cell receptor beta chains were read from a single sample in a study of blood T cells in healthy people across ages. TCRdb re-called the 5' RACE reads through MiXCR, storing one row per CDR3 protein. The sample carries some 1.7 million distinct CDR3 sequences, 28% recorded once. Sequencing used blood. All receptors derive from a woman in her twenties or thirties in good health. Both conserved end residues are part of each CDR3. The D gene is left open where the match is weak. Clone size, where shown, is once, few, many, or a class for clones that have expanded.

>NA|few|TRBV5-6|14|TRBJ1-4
TGTGCCAGCAGCTACGGACGGGCTAAAAGAAAACTGTTTTTT
CASSYGRAKRKLFF
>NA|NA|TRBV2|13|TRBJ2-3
TGTGCCAGCACGAAGGGAGAGACAGATACGCAGTATTTT
CASTKGETDTQYF
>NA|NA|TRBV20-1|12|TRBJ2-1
TGCAGTGCTGGCTCCATGACCGGGAGGCAGTTCTTC
CSAGSMTGRQFF
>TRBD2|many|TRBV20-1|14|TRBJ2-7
TGCAGTGCTAGTATCACGGGAGGGCCCTACGAGCAGTACTTC
CSASITGGPYEQYF
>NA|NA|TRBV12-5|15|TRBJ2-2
TGTGCTAGTGGTTTGGGACCGGGCCACACCGGGGAGCTGTTTTTT
CASGLGPGHTGELFF
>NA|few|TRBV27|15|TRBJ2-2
TGTGCCAGCAGTACCGGGACCGAGAACACCGGGGAGCTGTTTTTT
CASSTGTENTGELFF
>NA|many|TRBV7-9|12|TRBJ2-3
TGTGCCAGCAGCCCCCAAGCAGATACGCAGTATTTT
CASSPQADTQYF
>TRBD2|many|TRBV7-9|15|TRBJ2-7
TGTGCCAGCAGTTCCGGGACTAGCGACTCCTACGAGCAGTACTTC
CASSSGTSDSYEQYF
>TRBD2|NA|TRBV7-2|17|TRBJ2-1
TGTGCCAGCAGCTCACAGGGGGTGCTAGCGGGAGGGGACGAGCAGTTCTTC
CASSSQGVLAGGDEQFF
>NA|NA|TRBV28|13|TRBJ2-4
TGTGCCTCCTGGGGTGGGGATAGGAGCATTCAGTACTTC
CASWGGDRSIQYF
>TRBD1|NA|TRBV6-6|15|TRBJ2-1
TGTGCCAGCAGACCCCGGGACAGGGGAAAATATGAGCAGTTCTTC
CASRPRDRGKYEQFF
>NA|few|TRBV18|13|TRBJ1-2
TGTGCCAGCTCACCGCCGGAGCACTATGGCTACACCTTC
CASSPPEHYGYTF
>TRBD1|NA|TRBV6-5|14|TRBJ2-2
TGTGCCAGCACCAGGGACAGGGACACCGGGGAGCTGTTTTTT
CASTRDRDTGELFF
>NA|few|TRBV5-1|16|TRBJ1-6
TGCGCCAGCAGCGACCGGGGGACACCGGGGCAGTCACCCCTCCACTTT
CASSDRGTPGQSPLHF
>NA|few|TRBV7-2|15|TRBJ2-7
TGTGCCAGCAGCTTAGGGGGCGGGGACCCCTACGAGCAGTACTTC
CASSLGGGDPYEQYF
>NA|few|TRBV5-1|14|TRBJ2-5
TGCGCCAGCAGCAGGACGCTACCCCTAGAGACCCAGTACTTC
CASSRTLPLETQYF
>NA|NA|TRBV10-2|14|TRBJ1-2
TGCGCCAGCAGTGAGTTGCGCAGCTTCAGTGGCTACACCTTC
CASSELRSFSGYTF
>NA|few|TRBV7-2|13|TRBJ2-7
TGTGCCAGCAGCAAACCGGGCGGTTACGAGCAGTACTTC
CASSKPGGYEQYF
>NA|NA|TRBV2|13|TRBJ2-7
TGTGCCAGCAGTGAGTCGGGCCACAATGAGCAGTACTTC
CASSESGHNEQYF
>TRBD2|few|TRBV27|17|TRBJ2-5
TGTGCCAGCAGTCCCCCCGGACTAGCGGGAGAGTCGGAGACCCAGTACTTC
CASSPPGLAGESETQYF
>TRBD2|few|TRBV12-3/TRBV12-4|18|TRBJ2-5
TGTGCCAGCAGTTTAGGCCACCCGGCAGCGGGAGTTTTTGGGACCCAGTACTTC
CASSLGHPAAGVFGTQYF
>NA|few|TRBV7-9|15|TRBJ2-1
TGTGCCAGCAGCTCAGACCGGACCAACCCCTATGAGCAGTTCTTC
CASSSDRTNPYEQFF
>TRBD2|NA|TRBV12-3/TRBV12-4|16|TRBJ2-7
TGTGCCAGCAGAAGGACTAGCGGGGGGGACAACAATGAGCAGTACTTC
CASRRTSGGDNNEQYF
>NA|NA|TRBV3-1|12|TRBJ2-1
TGTGCCAGCAGCAAAGGACAGTTAGAGCAGTTCTTC
CASSKGQLEQFF
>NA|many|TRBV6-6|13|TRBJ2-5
TGTGCCAGCAGGGCTTGGGGTGGTGAGACCCAGTACTTC
CASRAWGGETQYF
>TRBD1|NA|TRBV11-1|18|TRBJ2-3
TGTGCCATCAGCTTTCCCGCGACAGGGGGCCGCCGAAGGGACACGCAGTATTTT
CAISFPATGGRRRDTQYF
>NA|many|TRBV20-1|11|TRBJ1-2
TGCAGTGCTAGAGAAGGTGACGGCTACACCTTC
CSAREGDGYTF
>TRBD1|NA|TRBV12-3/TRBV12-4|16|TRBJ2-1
TGTGCCAGCAGTTCTCCGACAGGGGAGGACTACAATGAGCAGTTCTTC
CASSSPTGEDYNEQFF
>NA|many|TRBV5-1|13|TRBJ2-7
TGCGCCAGCAGCCCCGGTGAAGGGTACGAGCAGTACTTC
CASSPGEGYEQYF
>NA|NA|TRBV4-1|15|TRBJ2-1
TGCGCCAGCAGCCAAGATCAGACCGCGAACAATGAGCAGTTCTTC
CASSQDQTANNEQFF
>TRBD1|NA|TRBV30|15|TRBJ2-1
TGTGCCTGGAGTGCCAAAAGACAGGGTTACAATGAGCAGTTCTTC
CAWSAKRQGYNEQFF
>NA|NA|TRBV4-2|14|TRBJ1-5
TGTGCCAGCGGCCAGGCGGGGTCATATCAGCCCCAGCATTTT
CASGQAGSYQPQHF
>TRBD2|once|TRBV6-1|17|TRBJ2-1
TGTGCCAGCAGTAGGACTAGCGGGGGCCTCTCCTACAATGAGCAGTTCTTC
CASSRTSGGLSYNEQFF
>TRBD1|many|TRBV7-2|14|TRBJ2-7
TGTGCCAGCAGTAGTGACAGGGGGCACTACGAGCAGTACTTC
CASSSDRGHYEQYF
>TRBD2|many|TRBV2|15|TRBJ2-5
TGTGCCAGCAGTACCGAAGCGGGAGCGGGAGAGACCCAGTACTTC
CASSTEAGAGETQYF
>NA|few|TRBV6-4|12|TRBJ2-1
TGTGCCAGCAGTGACTCGGGTTTTGAGCAGTTCTTC
CASSDSGFEQFF
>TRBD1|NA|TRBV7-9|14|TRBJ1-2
TGTGCCAGCAGTTGGACAGGGCCCTTCGGCGGCTACACCTTC
CASSWTGPFGGYTF
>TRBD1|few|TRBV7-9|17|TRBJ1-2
TGTGCCAGCAGCTTCCCAGATACAGGGGTTATGTTCTATGGCTACACCTTC
CASSFPDTGVMFYGYTF
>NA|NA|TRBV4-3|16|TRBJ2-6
TGCGCCAGCAGCCAAGAGGACAACTCTGGGGCCAACGTCCTGACTTTC
CASSQEDNSGANVLTF
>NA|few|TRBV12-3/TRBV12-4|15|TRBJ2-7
TGTGCCAGCAGTTTATACGGAGGGGGCCCCTACGAGCAGTACTTC
CASSLYGGGPYEQYF
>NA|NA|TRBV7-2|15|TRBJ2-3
TGTGCCAGCAGCTTAGAGGTTCTAGTGGCCGATACGCAGTATTTT
CASSLEVLVADTQYF
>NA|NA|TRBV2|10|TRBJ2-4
TGTGCCAGCAGGTCTAACCAGCAGTACTTC
CASRSNQQYF
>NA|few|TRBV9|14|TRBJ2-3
TGTGCCAGCAGCCCCCCGGAACGATCCTATACGCAGTATTTT
CASSPPERSYTQYF
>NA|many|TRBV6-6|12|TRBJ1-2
TGTGCCAGCAGTTACTCCCGGGGTGGCTACACCTTC
CASSYSRGGYTF
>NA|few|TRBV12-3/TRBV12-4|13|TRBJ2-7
TGTGCCAGCAGCACACACGGTACCTACGAGCAGTACTTC
CASSTHGTYEQYF
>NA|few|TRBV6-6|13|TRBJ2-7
TGTTCCAGCAGTTACGACGCGTCCTACGAGCAGTACTTC
CSSSYDASYEQYF
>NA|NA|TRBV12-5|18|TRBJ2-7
TGTGCTAGTGGTTTGTCCCCCTCCAGACATGTCCGGGCCTACGAGCAGTACTTC
CASGLSPSRHVRAYEQYF
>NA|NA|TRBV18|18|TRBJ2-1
TGTGCCAGCTCACCACCGGGTCTAGGGTATAGCTCCTACAATGAGCAGTTCTTC
CASSPPGLGYSSYNEQFF
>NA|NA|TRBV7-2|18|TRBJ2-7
TGTGCCAGCAGCTTTTGGGAGTATTCGAGGACAGTCGTACCCGAGCAGTACTTC
CASSFWEYSRTVVPEQYF
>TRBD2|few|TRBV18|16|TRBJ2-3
TGTGCCAGCTCACAAGAACTAGCGGGAGTCGCAGATACGCAGTATTTT
CASSQELAGVADTQYF
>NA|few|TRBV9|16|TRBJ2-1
TGTGCCAGCAGCGTGCAACTGAGCGCCGGGGATGGTGAGCAGTTCTTC
CASSVQLSAGDGEQFF
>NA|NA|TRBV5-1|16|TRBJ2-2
TGCGCCAGCAGCTTGGATGGCGGGGCGAACACCGGGGAGCTGTTTTTT
CASSLDGGANTGELFF
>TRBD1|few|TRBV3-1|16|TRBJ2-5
TGTGCCAGCAGCACCTGGACAGGGGGAACGGAAGAGACCCAGTACTTC
CASSTWTGGTEETQYF
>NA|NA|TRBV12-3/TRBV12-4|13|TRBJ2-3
TGTGCCAGCAACTCTGAGGGCAGCGATACGCAGTATTTT
CASNSEGSDTQYF